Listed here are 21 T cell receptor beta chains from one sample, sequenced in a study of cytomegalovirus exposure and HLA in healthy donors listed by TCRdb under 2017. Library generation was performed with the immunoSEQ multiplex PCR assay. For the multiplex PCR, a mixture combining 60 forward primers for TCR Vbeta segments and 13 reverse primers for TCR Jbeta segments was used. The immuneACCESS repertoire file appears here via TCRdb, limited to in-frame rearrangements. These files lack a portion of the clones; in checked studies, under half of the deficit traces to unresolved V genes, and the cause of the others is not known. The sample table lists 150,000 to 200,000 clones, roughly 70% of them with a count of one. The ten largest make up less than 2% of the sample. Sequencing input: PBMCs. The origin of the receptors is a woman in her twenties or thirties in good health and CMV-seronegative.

CDR3 protein: CSVPGGSGGQETQYF. The CDR3 nucleotides read TGCAGCGTCCCCGGGGGTAGCGGGGGACAAGAGACCCAGTACTTC. V gene TRBV29-1 combines with J gene TRBJ2-5, with TRBD2 identical over 9 bases. J gave up 2 bases and V 6 bases, and 10 bases lay outside the gene matches. The length of the CDR3 is 15 residues. CDR1 is SQVTM and CDR2 is ANQGSEA in the germline V gene.

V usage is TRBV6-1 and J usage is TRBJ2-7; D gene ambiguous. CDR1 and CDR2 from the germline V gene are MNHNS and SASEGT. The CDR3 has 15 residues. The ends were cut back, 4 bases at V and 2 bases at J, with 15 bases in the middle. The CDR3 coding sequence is TGTGCCAGCAGTGGGTCTGGCAGTGCCACCTACGAGCAGTACTTC. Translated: CASSGSGSATYEQYF.

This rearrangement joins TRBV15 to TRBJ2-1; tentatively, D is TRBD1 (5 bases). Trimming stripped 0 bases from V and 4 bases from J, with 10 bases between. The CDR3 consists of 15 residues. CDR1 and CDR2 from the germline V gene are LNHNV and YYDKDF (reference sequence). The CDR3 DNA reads TGTGCCACCAGCAGAGATCTAAGGGGATACAATGAGCAGTTCTTC. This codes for CATSRDLRGYNEQFF.

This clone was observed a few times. The CDR3 coding sequence is TGTGCCAGCAGCCCTGGGACTAGCGGGCCCCCGTCCATAACCAATGAGCAGTTCTTC. Translation: CASSPGTSGPPSITNEQFF. This chain connects TRBV5-8 to TRBJ2-1, with 12 bases lining up with TRBD2. Trimming cost V 4 bases and J 6 bases; bases outside gene matches: 17. The CDR3 runs 19 residues. The germline gives CDR1 SGHTS, CDR2 YDEGEE.

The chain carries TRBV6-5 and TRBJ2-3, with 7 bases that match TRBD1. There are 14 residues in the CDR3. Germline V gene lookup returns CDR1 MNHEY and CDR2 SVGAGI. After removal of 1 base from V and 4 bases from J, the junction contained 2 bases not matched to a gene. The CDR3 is CASSYFDRADTQYF. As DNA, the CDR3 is TGTGCCAGCAGTTACTTCGACAGGGCAGATACGCAGTATTTT.

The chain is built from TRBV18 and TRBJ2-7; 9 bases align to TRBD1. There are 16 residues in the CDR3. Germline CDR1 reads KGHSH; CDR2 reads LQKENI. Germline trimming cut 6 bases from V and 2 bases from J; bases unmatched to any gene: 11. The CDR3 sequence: CASSQARDRVAYEQYF. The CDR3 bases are TGTGCCAGCTCCCAGGCCCGGGACAGGGTCGCCTACGAGCAGTACTTC.

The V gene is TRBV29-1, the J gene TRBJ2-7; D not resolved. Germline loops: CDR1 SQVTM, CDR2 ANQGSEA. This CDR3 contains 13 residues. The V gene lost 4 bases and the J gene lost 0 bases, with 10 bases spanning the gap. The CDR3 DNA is TGCAGCGTTGGCCAGGCCCTCTCCTACGAGCAGTACTTC. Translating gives CSVGQALSYEQYF.

The CDR3 nucleotides read TGCGCCAGCAGATCAGACAGGTACAATGAGCAGTTCTTC. Translated: CASRSDRYNEQFF. The V call is TRBV5-1, the J call TRBJ2-1, with a weak D call TRBD1 (6 bases). This CDR3 has 13 residues. Germline V gene sequence: CDR1 SGHRS, CDR2 YFSETQ. V was cut by 5 bases and J by 4 bases, with 10 bases left in between.

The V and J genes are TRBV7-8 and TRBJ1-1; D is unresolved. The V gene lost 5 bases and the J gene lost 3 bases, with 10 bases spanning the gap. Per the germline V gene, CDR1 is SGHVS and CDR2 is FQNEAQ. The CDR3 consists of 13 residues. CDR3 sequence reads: CASSPRRDTEAFF. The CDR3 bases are TGTGCCAGCAGCCCGCGACGGGACACTGAAGCTTTCTTT.

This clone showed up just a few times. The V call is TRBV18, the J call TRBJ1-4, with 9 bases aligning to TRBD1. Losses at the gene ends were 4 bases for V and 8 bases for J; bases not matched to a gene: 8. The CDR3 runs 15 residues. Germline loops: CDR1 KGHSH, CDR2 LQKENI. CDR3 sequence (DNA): TGTGCCAGCTCACTCCAGACAGGGGGAGGAGAAAAACTGTTTTTT. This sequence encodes CASSLQTGGGEKLFF.

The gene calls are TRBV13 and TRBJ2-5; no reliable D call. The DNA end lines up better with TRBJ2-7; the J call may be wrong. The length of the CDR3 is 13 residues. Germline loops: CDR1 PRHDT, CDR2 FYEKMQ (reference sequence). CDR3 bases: TGTGCCAGCAGCCAAAATCCCTCCTACGAGCAGTACTTC. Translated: CASSQNPSYEQYF.

In DNA form, the CDR3 reads TGTGCCAGCAGCTTGGGAGACAGGGTCGGTTCACCCCTCCACTTT. This sequence encodes CASSLGDRVGSPLHF. The gene calls are TRBV5-4 and TRBJ1-6; TRBD1 agrees at 7 bases. This CDR3 has 15 amino acids. After removal of 0 bases from V and 9 bases from J, the junction contained 6 bases not matched to a gene. CDR1 is SGHNT, CDR2 YYREEE, per germline (reference sequence).

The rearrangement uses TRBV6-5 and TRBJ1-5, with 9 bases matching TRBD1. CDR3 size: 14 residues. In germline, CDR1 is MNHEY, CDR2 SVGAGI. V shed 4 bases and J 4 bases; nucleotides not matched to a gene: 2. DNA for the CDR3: TGTGCCAGCAGTTCGGGACAGGGAAATCAGCCCCAGCATTTT. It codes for CASSSGQGNQPQHF.

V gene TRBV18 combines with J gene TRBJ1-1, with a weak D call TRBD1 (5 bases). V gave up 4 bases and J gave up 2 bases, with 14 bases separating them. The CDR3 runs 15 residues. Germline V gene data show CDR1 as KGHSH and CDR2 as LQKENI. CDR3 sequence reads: CASSLHVGANTEAFF. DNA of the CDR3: TGTGCCAGCTCACTCCATGTAGGGGCAAACACTGAAGCTTTCTTT.

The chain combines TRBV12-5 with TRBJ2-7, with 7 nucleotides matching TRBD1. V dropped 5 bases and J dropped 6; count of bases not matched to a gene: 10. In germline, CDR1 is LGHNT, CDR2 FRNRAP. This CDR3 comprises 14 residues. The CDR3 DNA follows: TGTGCTAGTGGTATGGGACAGCCCCTCGGCGAGCAGTACTTC. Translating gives CASGMGQPLGEQYF.

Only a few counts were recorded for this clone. CDR3 nucleotide sequence: TGTGCCACCAGCAGAGATCTGTCTGCCTACAATGAGCAGTTCTTC. This gives the protein CATSRDLSAYNEQFF. The rearrangement joins TRBV15 to TRBJ2-1; D not certain. This CDR3 spans 15 amino acids. Germline CDR1 and CDR2: LNHNV and YYDKDF (reference sequence). Trimming removed 0 bases from V and 2 bases from J, with 8 bases in between.

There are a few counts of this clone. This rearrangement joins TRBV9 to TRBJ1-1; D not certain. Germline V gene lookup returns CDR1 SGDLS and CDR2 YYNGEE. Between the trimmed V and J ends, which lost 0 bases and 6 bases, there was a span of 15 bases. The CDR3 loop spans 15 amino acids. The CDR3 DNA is TGTGCCAGCAGCGTAGGTGAGCAAATGCCCGCTGAAGCTTTCTTT. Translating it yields CASSVGEQMPAEAFF.

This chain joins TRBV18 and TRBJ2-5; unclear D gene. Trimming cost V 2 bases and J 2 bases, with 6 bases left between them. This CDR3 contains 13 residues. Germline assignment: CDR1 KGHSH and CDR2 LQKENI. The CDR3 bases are TGTGCCAGCTCACCATTCAGGCAAGAGACCCAGTACTTC. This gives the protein CASSPFRQETQYF.

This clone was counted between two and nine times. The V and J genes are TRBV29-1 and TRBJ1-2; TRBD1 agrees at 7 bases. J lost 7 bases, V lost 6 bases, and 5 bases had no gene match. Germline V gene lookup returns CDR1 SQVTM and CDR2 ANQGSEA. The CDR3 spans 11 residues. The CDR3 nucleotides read TGCAGCGTCCGCGAGGGGGCTGGCTACACCTTC. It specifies CSVREGAGYTF.

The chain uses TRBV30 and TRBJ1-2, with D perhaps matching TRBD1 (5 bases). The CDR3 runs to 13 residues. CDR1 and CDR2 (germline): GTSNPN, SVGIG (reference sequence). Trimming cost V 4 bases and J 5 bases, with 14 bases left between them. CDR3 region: CAWTRLGGYGYTF. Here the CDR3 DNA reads TGTGCCTGGACTCGCTTGGGGGGGTATGGCTACACCTTC.

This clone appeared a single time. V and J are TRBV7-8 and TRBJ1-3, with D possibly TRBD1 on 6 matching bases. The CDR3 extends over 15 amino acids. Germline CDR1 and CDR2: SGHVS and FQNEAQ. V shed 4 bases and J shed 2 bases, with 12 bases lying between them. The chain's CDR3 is CASSSQQGAGNTIYF. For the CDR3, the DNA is TGTGCCAGCAGCTCGCAACAGGGAGCTGGAAACACCATATATTTT.